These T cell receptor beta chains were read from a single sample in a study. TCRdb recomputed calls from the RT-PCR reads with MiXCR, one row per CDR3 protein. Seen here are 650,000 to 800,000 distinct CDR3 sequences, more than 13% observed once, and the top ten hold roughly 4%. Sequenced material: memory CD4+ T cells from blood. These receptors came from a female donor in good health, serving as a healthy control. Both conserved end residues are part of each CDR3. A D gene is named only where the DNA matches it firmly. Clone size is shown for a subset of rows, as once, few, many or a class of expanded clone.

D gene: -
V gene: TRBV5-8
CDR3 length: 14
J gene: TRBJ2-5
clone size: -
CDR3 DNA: TGTGCCAGCACCTACCGACAGCGTGCATCGCCCCAGTACTTC
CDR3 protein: CASTYRQRASPQYF

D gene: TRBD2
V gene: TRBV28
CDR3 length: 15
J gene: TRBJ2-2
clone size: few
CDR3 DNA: TGTGCCAGCAGTATGGGACTAGCGGGAGTAACCGGGGAGCTGTTT
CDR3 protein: CASSMGLAGVTGELF

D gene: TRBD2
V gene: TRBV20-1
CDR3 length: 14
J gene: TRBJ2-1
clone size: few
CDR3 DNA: TGCAGTGTCACCCAGGGAGGGCCAACCAATGAGCAGTTCTTC
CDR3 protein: CSVTQGGPTNEQFF

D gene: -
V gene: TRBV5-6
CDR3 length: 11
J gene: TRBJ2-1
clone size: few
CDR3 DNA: TGTGCCAGCAGAAAATCCGGTGAGCAGTTCTTC
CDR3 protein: CASRKSGEQFF

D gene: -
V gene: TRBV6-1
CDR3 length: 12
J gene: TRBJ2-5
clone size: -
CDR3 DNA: TGTGCCAGCACCGAGACCTTGGGGACCCAGTACTTC
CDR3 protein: CASTETLGTQYF

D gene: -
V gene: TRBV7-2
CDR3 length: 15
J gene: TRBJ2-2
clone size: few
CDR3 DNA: TGTGCCAGCAGCTTGGGTAGGGACGTCACCGGGGAGCTGTTTTTT
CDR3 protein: CASSLGRDVTGELFF

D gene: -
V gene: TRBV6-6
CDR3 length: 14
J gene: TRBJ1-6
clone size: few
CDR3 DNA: TGTGCCAGCAGCCAAGGGACGCTTCCTTCACCCCTCCACTTT
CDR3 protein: CASSQGTLPSPLHF

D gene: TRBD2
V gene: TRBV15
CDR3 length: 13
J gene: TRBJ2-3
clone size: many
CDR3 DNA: TGTGCCACCAGGACTAGCGGGACAGATACGCAGTATTTT
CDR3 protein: CATRTSGTDTQYF

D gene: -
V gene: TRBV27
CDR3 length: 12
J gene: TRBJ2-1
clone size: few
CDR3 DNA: TGTGCCAGCAGTTCCGTGGGCAATGAGCAGTTCTTC
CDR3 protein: CASSSVGNEQFF

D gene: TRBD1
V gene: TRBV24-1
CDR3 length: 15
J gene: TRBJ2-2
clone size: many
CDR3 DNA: TGTGCCACTAGAGAGGGACAGATGAACACCGGGGAGCTGTTTTTT
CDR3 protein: CATREGQMNTGELFF

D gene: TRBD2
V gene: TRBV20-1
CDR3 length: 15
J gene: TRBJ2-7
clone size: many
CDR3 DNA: TGCAGTGCCCCCGGATGGTCTAGCGGGAGGTACGAGCAGTACTTC
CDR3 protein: CSAPGWSSGRYEQYF

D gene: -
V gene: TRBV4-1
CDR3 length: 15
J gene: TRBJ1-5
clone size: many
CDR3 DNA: TGCGCCAGCAGCCAAGGATACCAGGGACATCAGCCCCAGCATTTT
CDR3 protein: CASSQGYQGHQPQHF

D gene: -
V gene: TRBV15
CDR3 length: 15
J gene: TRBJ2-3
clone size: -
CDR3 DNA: TGTGCCACCAGCAGAGATAGGGCGAGGGCAGATACGCAGTATTTT
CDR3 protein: CATSRDRARADTQYF

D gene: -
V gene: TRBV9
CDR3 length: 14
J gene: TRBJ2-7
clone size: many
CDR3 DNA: TGTGCCAGCAGCGTAGCGCCTAGTACCTACGAGCAGTACTTC
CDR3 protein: CASSVAPSTYEQYF

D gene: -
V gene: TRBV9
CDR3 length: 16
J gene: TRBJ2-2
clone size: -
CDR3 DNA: TGTGCCAGCAGCACCCATAAGTTGAGGTACGCCGGGGAGCTGTTTTTT
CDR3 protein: CASSTHKLRYAGELFF